What follows are 27 T cell receptor beta chains derived from one specimen sequenced in a study of T cell responses to AZD1222 COVID-19 vaccine. Some clones are missing from TCRdb's copy, which holds only in-frame ones; the method was immunoSEQ multiplex PCR. The data contain more than 95,000 clones, about 89% of them singletons. The sample was peripheral blood, taken on day 0 of AZD1222 vaccination. All receptors come from an adult in good health.

The genes are TRBV6-2 or TRBV6-3 and TRBJ2-7; no definite D call. The CDR3 is 11 residues long. CDR1 MNHEY and CDR2 SVGEGT come from the germline V gene. The V gene lost 5 bases and the J gene lost 3 bases, with 5 bases spanning the gap. The CDR3 DNA is TGTGCCAGCAGTCTAGACTACGAGCAGTACTTC. Translating it yields CASSLDYEQYF.

The CDR3 coding sequence is TGTGCCAGTACCGATCTTGGGGGCAGTCCGGGCAATCAGCCCCAGCATTTT. This sequence encodes CASTDLGGSPGNQPQHF. The chain couples TRBV19 to TRBJ1-5, with TRBD1 as a possible D gene (6 bases). The CDR3 is made up of 17 amino acids. Germline CDR1 and CDR2: LNHDA and SQIVND (reference sequence). The V end lost 7 bases, the J end lost 2 bases, and 21 bases lay between the germline ends. Using reference TRBV19 and TRBJ1-5 for the parts outside the CDR3, the full variable domain is DGGITQSPKYLFRKEGQNVTLSCEQNLNHDAMYWYRQDPGQGLRLIYYSQIVNDFQKGDIAEGYSVSREKKESFPLTVTSAQKNPTAFYLCASTDLGGSPGNQPQHFGDGTRLSIL.

This rearrangement joins TRBV5-1 to TRBJ2-7; TRBD2 matches 7 bases. The trim removed 0 bases at V and 2 bases at J, leaving 8 bases unmatched. The CDR3 is 16 amino acids. In germline, CDR1 is SGHRS, CDR2 YFSETQ. The CDR3 nucleotides read TGCGCCAGCAGCTTGGCGACTAGCCTATCTCCCTACGAGCAGTACTTC. Protein sequence: CASSLATSLSPYEQYF.

The rearrangement uses TRBV2 and TRBJ1-4; D gene ambiguous. Germline CDR1 SNHLY, CDR2 FYNNEI. This CDR3 has 16 amino acids. The germline V and J ends were trimmed by 7 bases and 0 bases, with 15 bases remaining between them. The CDR3 DNA sequence: TGTGCCAGCATCCCGAACGGGGTTTCAACTAATGAAAAACTGTTTTTT. Translated: CASIPNGVSTNEKLFF.

The rearrangement links TRBV4-1 to TRBJ1-4; D may be TRBD1 (5 bases). CDR1 and CDR2 (germline): MGHRA, YSYEKL. The CDR3 runs to 16 residues. Trimming cost V 0 bases and J 0 bases, with 8 bases left between them. CDR3 coding DNA: TGCGCCAGCAGCCAAGAAGACAGACCAACTAATGAAAAACTGTTTTTT. Translation: CASSQEDRPTNEKLFF.

This clone has a handful of counts. The V call is TRBV6-5, the J call TRBJ2-3, with D unresolved. The CDR3 is 12 amino acids. Trimming cost V 7 bases and J 5 bases, with 10 bases left between them. Germline lookup yields CDR1 MNHEY and CDR2 SVGAGI. CDR3 DNA sequence: TGTGCCAGCACCTCGGACGGAGATACGCAGTATTTT. It encodes CASTSDGDTQYF.

The chain is built from TRBV10-3 and TRBJ1-6; the D is unclear. In germline, CDR1 is ENHRY, CDR2 SYGVKD. Trimming pared 3 bases from V and 10 bases from J, leaving 7 bases between. The CDR3 has 12 residues. The CDR3 DNA reads as TGTGCCATCAGTGAAACAGAGTCACCCCTCCACTTT. It translates to CAISETESPLHF.

This chain joins TRBV20-1 and TRBJ2-7; D is uncertain. The CDR3 runs 11 residues. V was trimmed by 4 bases and J by 3 bases, leaving 7 bases between them. Per germline, CDR1 DFQATT and CDR2 SNEGSKA (reference sequence). The DNA for the CDR3 is TGCAGTGCTACACAGAACTACGAGCAGTACTTC. Amino acid sequence: CSATQNYEQYF.

This clone has a handful of counts. This rearrangement joins TRBV27 to TRBJ2-1; D not resolved. Germline V lookup: CDR1 MNHEY, CDR2 SMNVEV (reference sequence). The V end lost 3 bases, the J end lost 6 bases, and 9 bases lay between the germline ends. This CDR3 spans 13 amino acids. CDR3 amino acids: CASSLRVANEQFF. CDR3 bases: TGTGCCAGCAGTTTGAGAGTGGCCAATGAGCAGTTCTTC.

The chain carries TRBV12-5 and TRBJ2-5; D uncertain. This CDR3 has 13 residues. Trimming cost V 0 bases and J 5 bases, with 7 bases left between them. In germline, CDR1 is LGHNT, CDR2 FRNRAP. CDR3 bases: TGTGCTAGTGGTTTGGTAGATGTTGAGACCCAGTACTTC. Amino acids: CASGLVDVETQYF.

The V gene is TRBV9, the J gene TRBJ2-3; TRBD1 matches at 8 bases. Germline values: CDR1 SGDLS, CDR2 YYNGEE. The CDR3 is 16 amino acids. V dropped 1 base and J dropped 1; count of bases not matched to a gene: 5. The CDR3: CASSVTLTGGTDTQYF. DNA of the CDR3: TGTGCCAGCAGCGTAACCCTGACAGGGGGCACAGATACGCAGTATTTT.

The rearrangement uses TRBV3-1 (or the pseudogene TRBV3-2) and TRBJ1-2, with D perhaps TRBD1 (5 bases). CDR3 length equals 14 residues. CDR1 is LGHDT, CDR2 YNNKEL, per germline (reference sequence). V lost 3 bases, J lost 3 bases, and 11 bases lay in between. The CDR3 sequence: CASSQKQADYGYTF. For the CDR3, the DNA is TGTGCCAGCAGCCAGAAACAGGCTGACTATGGCTACACCTTC.

V and J are TRBV7-6 and TRBJ1-1; TRBD1 matches at 8 bases. Germline loops: CDR1 SGHVS, CDR2 FNYEAQ. After removal of 4 bases from V and 2 bases from J, the junction contained 9 bases not matched to a gene. The CDR3 has 16 residues. The CDR3 DNA is TGTGCCAGCAGCTCATGGACAGGGTCCCATAACACTGAAGCTTTCTTT. The encoded protein is CASSSWTGSHNTEAFF.

V gene TRBV6-5 combines with J gene TRBJ1-1; D is ambiguous. Germline V lookup: CDR1 MNHEY, CDR2 SVGAGI. The V and J ends lost 3 bases and 0 bases respectively, with 5 bases between them. CDR3 size: 13 residues. The CDR3 nucleotides are TGTGCCAGCAGTTATGTGGTGAACACTGAAGCTTTCTTT. Amino acid sequence: CASSYVVNTEAFF.

The chain uses TRBV9 and TRBJ2-1, with 9 bases aligning to TRBD1. Germline V gives CDR1 SGDLS, CDR2 YYNGEE. J lost 9 bases, V lost 1 base, and 8 bases had no gene match. CDR3 length: 15 residues. CDR3 protein: CASSVWGQGGGEQFF. CDR3 nucleotides: TGTGCCAGCAGCGTATGGGGACAGGGAGGTGGTGAGCAGTTCTTC.

CDR3 region: CASSWELGQKRNFGEKLFF. CDR3 sequence (DNA): TGTGCCAGCAGTTGGGAGTTGGGACAGAAGAGGAACTTCGGTGAAAAACTGTTTTTT. This chain links TRBV6-2 or TRBV6-3 with TRBJ1-4; 7 bases fit TRBD1. Per the germline V gene, CDR1 is MNHEY and CDR2 is SVGEGT. J gave up 7 bases and V 4 bases, and 21 bases lay outside the gene matches. There are 19 residues in the CDR3.

The J gene is TRBJ1-4, the V gene TRBV5-1; 8 bases are shared with TRBD1. This CDR3 contains 16 residues. Germline CDR1 reads SGHRS; CDR2 reads YFSETQ. J gave up 8 bases and V 1 base, and 10 bases lay outside the gene matches. CDR3 DNA sequence: TGCGCCAGCAGCTTGTGGGGGGACAGGAAAGAGGAAAAACTGTTTTTT. Translated: CASSLWGDRKEEKLFF.

This clone was recorded once. V is TRBV5-6 and J is TRBJ2-7, with TRBD1 identical over 9 bases. J lost 7 bases, V lost 3 bases, and 2 bases had no gene match. Germline V gene sequence: CDR1 SGHDT, CDR2 YYEEEE. This CDR3 is built from 12 residues. In DNA, the CDR3 is TGTGCCAGCAGCTGGGGGACAGGGGAGCAGTACTTC. Amino acids: CASSWGTGEQYF.

The CDR3 region is CASSSSFQGHGEQYF. CDR3 in DNA: TGTGCCAGCAGTTCCTCCTTTCAGGGTCATGGCGAGCAGTACTTC. This chain uses TRBV6-2 or TRBV6-3 with TRBJ2-7; a weak D match, TRBD1 (5 bases). Trimming cost V 4 bases and J 6 bases, with 19 bases left between them. The length of the CDR3 is 15 residues. Germline assignment: CDR1 MNHEY and CDR2 SVGEGT.

The sample holds a few counts of this clone. The chain links TRBV6-5 to TRBJ1-4, with TRBD1 matching over 8 bases. The CDR3 is made up of 16 amino acids. The V gene's germline CDR1 is MNHEY and CDR2 SVGAGI. V was clipped by 2 bases and J by 5 bases; unmatched bases: 7. The DNA of the CDR3 is TGTGCCAGCAGTTACGCCGTGGGACAGGCGAATGAAAAACTGTTTTTT. It specifies CASSYAVGQANEKLFF.

This chain joins TRBV9 and TRBJ1-3; TRBD1 matches at 7 bases. Per germline, CDR1 SGDLS and CDR2 YYNGEE. The CDR3 length is 21 residues. The V segment lost 4 bases and the J segment 2 bases; nucleotides outside the gene matches: 24. The CDR3 is CASSSYRGEGGDYFAGNTIYF. In DNA form, the CDR3 reads TGTGCCAGCAGCTCCTATAGAGGAGAAGGGGGCGACTATTTCGCTGGAAACACCATATATTTT.

This chain joins TRBV3-1 (or the pseudogene TRBV3-2) and TRBJ2-3; 10 nucleotides line up with TRBD2. The CDR3 is 17 amino acids. V lost 0 bases to trimming and J lost 4 bases; unmatched junction nucleotides: 7. Germline lookup yields CDR1 LGHDT and CDR2 YNNKEL (reference sequence). Written as DNA, the CDR3 is TGTGCCAGCAGCCAAGAGGCAGCGGGGGGGCAGCCAGATACGCAGTATTTT. Encoded protein: CASSQEAAGGQPDTQYF.

The genes are TRBV18 and TRBJ2-2, with TRBD1 matching 8 bases. V lost 4 bases and J lost 4; bases outside the gene matches: 5. CDR3 length: 15 residues. CDR1 KGHSH and CDR2 LQKENI come from the germline V gene. CDR3 in amino acids: CASSHGQGGTGELFF. In nucleotides, the CDR3 is TGTGCCAGCTCACACGGACAGGGAGGCACCGGGGAGCTGTTTTTT.

This clone was detected once. The rearrangement uses TRBV7-2 and TRBJ2-1, with D perhaps assigned TRBD1 or TRBD2 (6 bases each). The CDR3 is 14 amino acids. V was shortened by 1 base and J by 9 bases, with 13 bases between the two germline ends. CDR1 and CDR2 (germline): SGHTA, FQGNSA. CDR3 sequence: CASSLVGGHREQFF. As DNA, the CDR3 is TGTGCCAGCAGCTTAGTCGGGGGCCACCGTGAGCAGTTCTTC.

This clone has a handful of counts. This likely comes from a read error, as the CDR3 has no conserved phenylalanine or tryptophan at its end. V usage is TRBV6-5 and J usage is TRBJ1-6, with no clear D. V lost 0 bases, J lost 6 bases, and 6 bases lay in between. This CDR3 comprises 14 residues. Germline CDR1 reads MNHEY; CDR2 reads SVGAGI. CDR3 DNA sequence: TGTGCCAGCAGTTACTCACAGCGTAATTCACCCCTCCACCTT. As protein: CASSYSQRNSPLHL.

This chain uses TRBV3-1 (or the pseudogene TRBV3-2) with TRBJ1-2; no firm D call. Germline CDR1 is LGHDT and CDR2 is YNNKEL (reference sequence). This CDR3 is built from 15 residues. Trimming cost V 4 bases and J 4 bases, with 16 bases left between them. In nucleotides, the CDR3 is TGTGCCAGCAGCCTGACTGGTTCCCATTCCTATGGCTACACCTTC. This sequence encodes CASSLTGSHSYGYTF.

This sequence joins TRBV9 and TRBJ2-7; D tentatively reads TRBD1 or TRBD2 (6 bases each). Germline V gene sequence: CDR1 SGDLS, CDR2 YYNGEE. V was clipped by 3 bases and J by 3 bases, with 16 bases between them. The CDR3 contains 15 residues. The CDR3 here is CASSDSGGLDYEQYF. In DNA, the CDR3 is TGTGCCAGCAGCGACAGTGGGGGGCTCGACTACGAGCAGTACTTC. Together with reference TRBV9 and TRBJ2-7, the CDR3 gives the full variable domain: DSGVTQTPKHLITATGQRVTLRCSPRSGDLSVYWYQQSLDQGLQFLIQYYNGEERAKGNILERFSAQQFPDLHSELNLSSLELGDSALYFCASSDSGGLDYEQYFGPGTRLTVT.